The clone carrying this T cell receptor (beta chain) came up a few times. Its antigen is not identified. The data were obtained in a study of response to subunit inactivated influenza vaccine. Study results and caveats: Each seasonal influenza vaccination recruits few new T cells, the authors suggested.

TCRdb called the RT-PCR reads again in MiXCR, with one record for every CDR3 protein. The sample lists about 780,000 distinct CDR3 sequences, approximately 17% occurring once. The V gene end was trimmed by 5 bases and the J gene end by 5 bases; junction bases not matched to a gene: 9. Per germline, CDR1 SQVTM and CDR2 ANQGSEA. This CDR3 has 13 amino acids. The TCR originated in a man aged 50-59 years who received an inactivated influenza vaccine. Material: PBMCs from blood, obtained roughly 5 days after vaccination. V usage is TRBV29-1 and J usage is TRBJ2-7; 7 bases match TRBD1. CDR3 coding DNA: TGCAGCGTTCAGCCAGGGGGTGAGGACGAGCAGTACTTC. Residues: CSVQPGGEDEQYF.